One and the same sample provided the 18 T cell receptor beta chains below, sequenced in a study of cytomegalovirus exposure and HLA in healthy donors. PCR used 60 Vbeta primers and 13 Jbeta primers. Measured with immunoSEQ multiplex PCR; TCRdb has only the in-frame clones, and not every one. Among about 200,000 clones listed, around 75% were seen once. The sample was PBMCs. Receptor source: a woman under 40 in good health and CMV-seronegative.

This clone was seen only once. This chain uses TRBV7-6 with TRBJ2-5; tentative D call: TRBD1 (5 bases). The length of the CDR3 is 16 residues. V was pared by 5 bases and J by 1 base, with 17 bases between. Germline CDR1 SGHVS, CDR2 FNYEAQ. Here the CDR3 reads CASSLQQGLSQETQYF. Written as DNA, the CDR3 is TGTGCCAGCAGCCTGCAGCAGGGCCTCTCCCAAGAGACCCAGTACTTC.

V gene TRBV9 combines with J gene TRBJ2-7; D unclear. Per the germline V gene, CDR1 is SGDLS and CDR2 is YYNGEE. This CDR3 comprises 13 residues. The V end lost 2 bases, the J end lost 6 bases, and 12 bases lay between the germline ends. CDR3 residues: CASSVTNLGEQYF. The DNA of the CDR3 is TGTGCCAGCAGCGTGACGAACCTAGGCGAGCAGTACTTC.

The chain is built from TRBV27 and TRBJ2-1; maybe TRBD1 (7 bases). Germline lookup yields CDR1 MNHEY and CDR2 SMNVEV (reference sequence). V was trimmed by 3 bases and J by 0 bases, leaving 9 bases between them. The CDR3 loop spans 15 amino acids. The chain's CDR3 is CASSFQGGSYNEQFF. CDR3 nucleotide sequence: TGTGCCAGCAGTTTTCAGGGGGGCTCCTACAATGAGCAGTTCTTC.

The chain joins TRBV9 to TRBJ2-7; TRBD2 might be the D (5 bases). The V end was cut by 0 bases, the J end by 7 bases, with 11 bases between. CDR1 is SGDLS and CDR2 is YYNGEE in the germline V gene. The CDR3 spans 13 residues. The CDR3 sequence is CASSVGWSGEQYF. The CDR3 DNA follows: TGTGCCAGCAGCGTAGGCTGGAGCGGAGAGCAGTACTTC.

The CDR3 DNA is TGTGCCAGCAGCTTAGAAGAGGTTCCCAATCAGCCCCAGCATTTT. It translates to CASSLEEVPNQPQHF. The chain combines TRBV7-2 with TRBJ1-5; no clear D. Trimming took off 1 base at V and 3 bases at J, with 10 bases between the two ends. CDR3 length: 15 residues. The germline V gene encodes CDR1 SGHTA and CDR2 FQGNSA.

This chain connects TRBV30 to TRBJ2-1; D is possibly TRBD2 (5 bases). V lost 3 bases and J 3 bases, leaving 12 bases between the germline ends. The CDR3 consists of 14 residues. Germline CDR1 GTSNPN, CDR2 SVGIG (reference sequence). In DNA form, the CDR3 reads TGTGCCTGGAGGAAAACTAGTGGCTACAATGAGCAGTTCTTC. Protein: CAWRKTSGYNEQFF.

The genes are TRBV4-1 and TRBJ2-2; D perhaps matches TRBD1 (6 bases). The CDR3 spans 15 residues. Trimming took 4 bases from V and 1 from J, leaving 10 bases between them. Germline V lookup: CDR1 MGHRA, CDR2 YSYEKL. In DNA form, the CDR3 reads TGCGCCAGCAGCCGGGAAGGGGGGAACACCGGGGAGCTGTTTTTT. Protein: CASSREGGNTGELFF.

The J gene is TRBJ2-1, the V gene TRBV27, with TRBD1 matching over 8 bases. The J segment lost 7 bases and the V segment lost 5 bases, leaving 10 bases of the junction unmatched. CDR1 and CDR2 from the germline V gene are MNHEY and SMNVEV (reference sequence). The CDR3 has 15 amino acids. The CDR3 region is CASSHPGQEGNEQFF. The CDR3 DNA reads TGTGCCAGCAGTCACCCGGGACAGGAGGGAAATGAGCAGTTCTTC.

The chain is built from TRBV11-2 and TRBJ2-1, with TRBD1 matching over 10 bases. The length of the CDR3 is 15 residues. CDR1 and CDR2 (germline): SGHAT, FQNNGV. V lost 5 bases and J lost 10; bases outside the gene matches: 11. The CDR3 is CASSDSGTGVREQFF. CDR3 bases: TGTGCCAGCAGCGACTCCGGGACAGGGGTTAGGGAGCAGTTCTTC.

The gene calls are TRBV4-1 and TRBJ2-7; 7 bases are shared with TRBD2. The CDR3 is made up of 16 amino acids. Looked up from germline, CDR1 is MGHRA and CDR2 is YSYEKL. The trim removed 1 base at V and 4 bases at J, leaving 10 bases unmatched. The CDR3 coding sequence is TGCGCCAGCAGCCAAGTTCCTGGCGGGAGAACGTACGAGCAGTACTTC. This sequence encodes CASSQVPGGRTYEQYF.

DNA of the CDR3: TGTGCCAGCAGCGTTGGAGGGGCGGTATCCTACGAGCAGTACTTC. This sequence encodes CASSVGGAVSYEQYF. This rearrangement joins TRBV9 to TRBJ2-7; maybe TRBD2 (6 bases). The CDR3 is 15 residues long. CDR1 and CDR2 from the germline V gene are SGDLS and YYNGEE. Trimming cost V 2 bases and J 1 base, with 13 bases left between them.

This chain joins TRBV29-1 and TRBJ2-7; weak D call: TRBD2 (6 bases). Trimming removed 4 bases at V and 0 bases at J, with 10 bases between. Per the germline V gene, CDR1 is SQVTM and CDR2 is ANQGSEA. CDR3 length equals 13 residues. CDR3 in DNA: TGCAGCGTTGGTGGAGGGGTCTCCTACGAGCAGTACTTC. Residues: CSVGGGVSYEQYF.

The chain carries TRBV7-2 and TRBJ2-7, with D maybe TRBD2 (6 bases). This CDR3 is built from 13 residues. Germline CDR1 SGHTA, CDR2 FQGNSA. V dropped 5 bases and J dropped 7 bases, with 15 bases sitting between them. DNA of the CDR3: TGTGCCAGCAGCCCCTTCGGGGGTCTGGAGCAGTACTTC. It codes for CASSPFGGLEQYF.

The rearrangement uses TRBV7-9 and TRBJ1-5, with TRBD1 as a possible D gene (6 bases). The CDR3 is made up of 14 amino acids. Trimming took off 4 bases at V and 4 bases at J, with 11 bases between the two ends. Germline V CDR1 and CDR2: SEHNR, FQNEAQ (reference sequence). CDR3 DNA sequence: TGTGCCAGCAGCTCAGGTACAGGGAATCAGCCCCAGCATTTT. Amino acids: CASSSGTGNQPQHF. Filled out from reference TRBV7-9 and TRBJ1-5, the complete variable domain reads DTGVSQNPRHKITKRGQNVTFRCDPISEHNRLYWYRQTLGQGPEFLTYFQNEAQLEKSRLLSDRFSAERPKGSFSTLEIQRTEQGDSAMYLCASSSGTGNQPQHFGDGTRLSIL.

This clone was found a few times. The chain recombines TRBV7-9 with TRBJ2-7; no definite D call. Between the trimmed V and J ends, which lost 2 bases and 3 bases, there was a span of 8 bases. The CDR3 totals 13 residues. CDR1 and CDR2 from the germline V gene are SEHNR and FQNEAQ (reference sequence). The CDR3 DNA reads TGTGCCAGCAGCTTAACAATAAACTACGAGCAGTACTTC. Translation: CASSLTINYEQYF.

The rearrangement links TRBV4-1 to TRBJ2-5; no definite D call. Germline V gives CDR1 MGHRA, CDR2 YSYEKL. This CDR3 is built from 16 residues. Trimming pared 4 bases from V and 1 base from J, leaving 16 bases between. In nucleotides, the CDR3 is TGCGCCAGCAGCCCCTTTTGGGTTACGGGCCAAGAGACCCAGTACTTC. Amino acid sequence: CASSPFWVTGQETQYF.

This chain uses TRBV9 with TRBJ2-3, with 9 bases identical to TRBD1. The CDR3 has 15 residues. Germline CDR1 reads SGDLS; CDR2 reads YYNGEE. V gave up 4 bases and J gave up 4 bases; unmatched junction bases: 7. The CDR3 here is CASSPRQGVADTQYF. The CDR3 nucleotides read TGTGCCAGCAGCCCTCGACAGGGGGTGGCAGATACGCAGTATTTT.

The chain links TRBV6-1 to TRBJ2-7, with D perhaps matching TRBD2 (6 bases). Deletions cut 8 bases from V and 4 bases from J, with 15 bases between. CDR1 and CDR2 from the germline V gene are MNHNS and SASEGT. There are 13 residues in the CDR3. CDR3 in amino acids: CASSPGVGYEQYF. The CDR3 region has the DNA TGTGCCAGCTCACCGGGGGTCGGGTACGAGCAGTACTTC.